This T cell receptor (beta chain) was captured by sequencing in a study of regulatory T cells in long-lasting Graves disease. Study overall: Graves' patients, diagnosed recently, had received antithyroid drugs under 3 months. Notes on the study in general: Sampling was limited to peripheral blood rather than thyroid tissue.

Time point indicated: newly diagnosed GD, antithyroid drugs for less than 3 months. The TCR library was made from RNA extracted from PBMCs. The CDR3 has 20 residues. V lost 0 bases, J lost 4 bases, and 14 bases stayed unmatched. CDR1 MNHEY and CDR2 SMNVEV come from the germline V gene (reference sequence). Arm-PCR of CDR3 regions and iRepertoire HTBI primers were used to build TCR beta libraries. TCRdb fed the multiplex PCR reads into MiXCR, producing one record per CDR3 protein. The data contain about 620,000 distinct CDR3 sequences, 15% to 20% of them singletons. This clonotype was detected only a few times. The antigen remains unidentified. The sample was also linked to a second study, of T cells in Graves' hyperthyroidism and ophthalmopathy. This second study notes: Over 18 months, lack of ophthalmopathy progression marked Graves' hyperthyroidism as stable.

The specimen comprised peripheral blood mononuclear cells (PBMCs), sampled at new diagnosis, from a patient treated with antithyroid drugs. The chain joins TRBV27 to TRBJ2-1; 11 bases match TRBD2. The clonotype was recovered from a woman in her twenties or thirties with Graves disease. The CDR3 coding sequence is TGTGCCAGCAGTTTATCCAGGGGCAGACTAGCGGGAAAAGTTTACAATGAGCAGTTCTTC. Encoded protein: CASSLSRGRLAGKVYNEQFF.